These 2 T cell receptor beta chains were sequenced from one sample in a study of T cell responses to AZD1222 COVID-19 vaccine. Sequenced by immunoSEQ multiplex PCR; TCRdb stores in-frame clones only, minus some. The table has more than 150,000 clones, 85% to 95% seen once. Here the sequenced sample was peripheral blood, taken 28 days after the second AZD1222 dose. The receptors were gathered from an adult who received the AZD1222 COVID-19 vaccine.

The chain combines TRBV5-4 with TRBJ2-5; 10 positions agree with TRBD2. V gave up 4 bases and J gave up 1 base; unmatched junction bases: 4. The germline gives CDR1 SGHNT, CDR2 YYREEE (reference sequence). The CDR3 length is 15 residues. CDR3 sequence (DNA): TGTGCCAGCAGCCGGGTAGCGGGGGGCCAAGAGACCCAGTACTTC. It yields the protein CASSRVAGGQETQYF.

The chain uses TRBV2 and TRBJ1-2; D remains unclear. The V end lost 7 bases, the J end lost 4 bases, and 19 bases lay between the germline ends. This CDR3 region has 15 residues. From germline, CDR1 is SNHLY and CDR2 FYNNEI. This chain's CDR3 is CASNSEWGRGYGYTF. DNA of the CDR3: TGTGCCAGCAACTCCGAATGGGGTCGTGGCTATGGCTACACCTTC.